A single sample is the source of the 7 T cell receptor beta chains below, sequenced in a study of tumor-infiltrating lymphocytes in primary liver carcinoma. Germline DNA was also extracted, while the blood RNA originated from unsorted whole blood. The researchers produced TCR beta cDNA from roughly 500 ng total RNA with a constant-region primer. Slightly modified ARM-PCR served as the procedure for the TCR beta libraries. These libraries came from three rounds of nested multiplex PCR. The study ran its first two PCR rounds for roughly 11 cycles each, using TRBV1-TRBV30 forward primers and a C-beta reverse primer. TCRdb analysed the multiplex PCR reads with MiXCR anew, one entry per CDR3 protein. The sample shows about 180,000 distinct CDR3 sequences, about 60% of them seen only once. The sequenced sample consisted of peripheral blood. Receptors originate from a man in his forties with primary liver carcinoma and hepatitis B virus infection.

This clonotype was seen just once. A much larger clone sits a single nucleotide away, making a read error possible. The V call is TRBV6-9, the J call TRBJ2-3, with no clear D. Germline V lookup: CDR1 MNHGY, CDR2 SVAAGI. The V end was cut by 3 bases, the J end by 5 bases, with 18 bases between. The CDR3 has 16 residues. CDR3 amino acids: CASSYGPTRMGDTQYF. The CDR3 DNA reads TGTGCCAGCAGTTACGGGCCTACTCGTATGGGAGATACGCAGTATTTT.

In DNA, the CDR3 is TGTGCCAGCAGCCAAGATATAACGAGCAGGATAGCTTTCTTT. Translating gives CASSQDITSRIAFF. J is TRBJ1-1 and V is TRBV14; D is unclear. CDR1 and CDR2 from the germline V gene are SGHDN and FVKESK. V was clipped by 0 bases and J by 10 bases, with 15 bases between them. This CDR3 contains 14 residues.

A note on this clonotype: Mismatch with germline at one junction end may stem from a read error. V is TRBV30 and J is TRBJ1-1; no definite D call. Germline V gene lookup returns CDR1 GTSNPN and CDR2 SVGIG (reference sequence). The CDR3 covers 13 residues. The CDR3 DNA reads TGTGCCTGGAGTTCCGGGAGGAACACTGAAGTTTTCTTT. It encodes CAWSSGRNTEVFF.

Turning to this clonotype: This sequence may be a read error, since a much larger clone differs from it by one base. The chain recombines TRBV11-2 with TRBJ2-2, with TRBD2 matching over 7 bases. This CDR3 is built from 15 residues. Germline V gives CDR1 SGHAT, CDR2 FQNNGV. The DNA of the CDR3 is TGTACCAGCAGCTTATTGGGACTAAACACCGGGGAGCTGTTTTTT. It specifies CTSSLLGLNTGELFF.

For this clonotype: The germline gene is not matched at one end of the junction; a read error may be the cause. J is TRBJ2-1 and V is TRBV10-3; D remains unclear. From germline, CDR1 is ENHRY and CDR2 SYGVKD. The CDR3 sequence is 14 residues long. The CDR3 region has the DNA TGTGCCATCAGTGATAGTGATCCCTCCAATGAGCAATTCTTC. Protein: CAISDSDPSNEQFF.

V usage is TRBV28 and J usage is TRBJ1-5; D is unclear. V was cut by 5 bases and J by 6 bases, with 17 bases left in between. There are 15 residues in the CDR3. The germline CDR1 and CDR2 sequences are MDHEN and SYDVKM. The CDR3: CASSPPKAQGQPQHF. CDR3 coding DNA: TGTGCCAGCAGTCCCCCGAAGGCTCAAGGTCAGCCCCAGCATTTT. The complete variable domain, with remaining parts taken from reference TRBV28 and TRBJ1-5, reads DVKVTQSSRYLVKRTGEKVFLECVQDMDHENMFWYRQDPGLGLRLIYFSYDVKMKEKGDIPEGYSVSREKKERFSLILESASTNQTSMYLCASSPPKAQGQPQHFGDGTRLSIL.

This clonotype has just one count. This chain uses TRBV2 with TRBJ2-1; 8 nucleotides line up with TRBD2. The CDR3 is made up of 14 amino acids. The germline V gene encodes CDR1 SNHLY and CDR2 FYNNEI. Trimming cost V 7 bases and J 7 bases; bases outside gene matches: 9. The CDR3 DNA reads TGTGCCAGCAAGGAGCGGGAGACCGGAAATGAGCAGTTCTTC. It translates to CASKERETGNEQFF.